A selection of T cell receptor beta chains follows, all from one sample in a study of cytomegalovirus exposure and HLA in healthy donors. Sequencing used immunoSEQ multiplex PCR; TCRdb keeps in-frame clones, though not all of them. The sample shows some 190,000 clones, approximately 80% of them seen only once. Sequencing input: PBMCs. All receptors derive from a girl aged 10 to 17 in good health and CMV-seropositive. The CDR3 runs from the conserved cysteine through the conserved F or W. A D gene is named only where the DNA matches it firmly. Rows may omit the clone size; those that give it use once, few, many or a size class.

>TRBJ2-3|-|-|TRBV4-1
TGCGCCAGCAGCCAAGGAGGTATTTCAGCGGATACGCAGTATTTT
CASSQGGISADTQYF
>TRBJ2-7|-|-|TRBV5-4
TGTGCCAGCAGCCCCAGTGGGAGTTACGAGCAGTACTTC
CASSPSGSYEQYF
>TRBJ1-2|-|-|TRBV6-1
TGTGCCAGCAGTGGCTGGGGGAGGACCCCAAACTATGGCTACACCTTC
CASSGWGRTPNYGYTF
>TRBJ1-2|-|-|TRBV19
TGTGCCAGTAGTATATCACCCGAACAGGCGGGCTACACCTTC
CASSISPEQAGYTF
>TRBJ2-7|-|TRBD1|TRBV7-2
TGTGCCAGCACCGGACAGGGAATAGACTACGAGCAGTACTTC
CASTGQGIDYEQYF
>TRBJ1-2|once|-|TRBV7-9
TGTGCCACCTTACCCCCGGGATCCTATGGCTACACCTTC
CATLPPGSYGYTF
>TRBJ1-2|-|-|TRBV23-1
TGCGCCAGCAGTCAATACCAGGGCTCATATGGCTACACCTTC
CASSQYQGSYGYTF
>TRBJ2-7|-|-|TRBV19
TGTGCCAGTAGTATAGCCCAGGGCCCCTCCTACGAGCAGTACTTC
CASSIAQGPSYEQYF
>TRBJ2-3|-|TRBD2|TRBV4-2
TGTGCCAGCAGCCAAGGAGAGCTAGCGGGAAACACAGATACGCAGTATTTT
CASSQGELAGNTDTQYF
>TRBJ2-1|-|TRBD2|TRBV11-2
TGTGCCAGCGCCATGGGGCTAGCGGTTTACAATGAGCAGTTCTTC
CASAMGLAVYNEQFF